Here is one T cell receptor beta chain with its context. This sample is drawn from a study of Ad26.COV2.S vaccination and SARS-CoV-2 variants. TCRdb's table, derived via immunoSEQ multiplex PCR, lists solely in-frame clones and lacks some. The sample yields roughly 680,000 clones, around 90% seen once. This CDR3 is built from 15 residues. From germline, CDR1 is LNHDA and CDR2 SQIVND (reference sequence). Deletions cut 0 bases from V and 7 bases from J, with 15 bases between. Treatment in this sample: about 20 received Ad26.COV2.S at low or high dose, single or two shots; a few received placebo; per-sample allocation not given. Samples came from day 63 after the first vaccine or placebo injection.

This receptor was obtained from a person aged 18 to 65 who received the Ad26.COV2.S COVID-19 vaccine or a placebo. Source: peripheral blood, taken in a trial of Ad26.COV2.S vaccine versus placebo. The V call is TRBV19, the J call TRBJ1-2; maybe TRBD1 (5 bases). The CDR3 DNA reads as TGTGCCAGTAGTATAGAGAGAGGAACAGGTCGTGGCTACACCTTC. Amino acids: CASSIERGTGRGYTF.